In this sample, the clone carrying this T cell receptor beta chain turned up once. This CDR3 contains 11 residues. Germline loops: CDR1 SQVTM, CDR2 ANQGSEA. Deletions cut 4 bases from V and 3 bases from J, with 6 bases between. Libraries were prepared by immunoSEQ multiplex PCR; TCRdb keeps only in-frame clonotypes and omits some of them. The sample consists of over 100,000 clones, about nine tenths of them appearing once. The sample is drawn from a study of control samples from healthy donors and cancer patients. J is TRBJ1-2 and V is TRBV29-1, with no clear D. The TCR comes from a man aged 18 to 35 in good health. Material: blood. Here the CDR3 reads CSVVVDYGYTF. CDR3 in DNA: TGCAGCGTTGTCGTGGACTATGGCTACACCTTC.